Below are 20 T cell receptor beta chains sequenced from a single sample in a study of T cell responses to AZD1222 COVID-19 vaccine. Assay used: immunoSEQ multiplex PCR; TCRdb lists only in-frame clones, some missing. The table has some 60,000 clones, roughly nine tenths seen once. This specimen consisted of peripheral blood, obtained 28 days after the second AZD1222 dose. The receptors stem from an adult who received the AZD1222 COVID-19 vaccine.

The chain carries TRBV19 and TRBJ2-1; 10 bases are a match to TRBD2. The germline CDR1 and CDR2 sequences are LNHDA and SQIVND (reference sequence). The CDR3 is 15 residues long. The V and J ends lost 3 bases and 4 bases, in that order; junction bases with no gene match: 3. CDR3 sequence: CASSIISGRYNEQFF. The CDR3 nucleotides read TGTGCCAGTAGTATCATTAGCGGGAGGTACAATGAGCAGTTCTTC.

The chain has TRBV29-1 and TRBJ2-7; tentative D call: TRBD1 (6 bases). The CDR3 is 11 residues long. V lost 1 base, J lost 7 bases, and 8 bases lay in between. Germline-derived CDR1 and CDR2 are SQVTM and ANQGSEA. The CDR3 is CSVEVTGEQYF. CDR3 in DNA: TGCAGCGTTGAAGTTACAGGGGAGCAGTACTTC.

The CDR3 nucleotides read TGTGCCAGCGGCCCCCGGAGGGCGGGCCTGTACGAGCAGTACTTC. Its translation is CASGPRRAGLYEQYF. The rearrangement joins TRBV6-5 to TRBJ2-7, with D perhaps TRBD2 (6 bases). Trimming cost V 8 bases and J 4 bases, with 21 bases left between them. The CDR3 sequence is 15 residues long. Germline V gives CDR1 MNHEY, CDR2 SVGAGI.

This chain uses TRBV18 with TRBJ1-4; TRBD1 might be the D (6 bases). Germline V gene data show CDR1 as KGHSH and CDR2 as LQKENI. This CDR3 contains 17 residues. The ends were cut back, 3 bases at V and 5 bases at J, with 19 bases in the middle. The CDR3 DNA is TGTGCCAGCTCACCCAACCTAAACCGGGACAAAAATGAAAAACTGTTTTTT. Translated, it gives CASSPNLNRDKNEKLFF.

The chain recombines TRBV6-5 with TRBJ1-1, with TRBD1 matching over 11 bases. Looked up from germline, CDR1 is MNHEY and CDR2 is SVGAGI. This CDR3 has 15 residues. The junction had 8 bases not matched to a gene; V was cut back by 6 bases and J by 5 bases. CDR3 sequence: CASSSGGTGGTEAFF. CDR3 nucleotide sequence: TGTGCCAGCAGCTCAGGCGGGACAGGGGGTACTGAAGCTTTCTTT.

The chain carries TRBV12-3 or TRBV12-4 and TRBJ2-7; D gene unclear. The CDR3 totals 12 residues. Trimming left V 3 bases short and J 6 bases short, with 9 bases between. CDR3: CASSLTGFEQYF. For the CDR3, the DNA is TGTGCCAGCAGTTTGACCGGCTTCGAGCAGTACTTC.

V gene TRBV5-4 combines with J gene TRBJ2-7, with 13 bases matching TRBD2. Trimming took 4 bases from V and 6 from J; bases not matched to a gene: 4. The CDR3 covers 14 residues. Per germline, CDR1 SGHNT and CDR2 YYREEE (reference sequence). The CDR3 DNA is TGTGCCAGCAGCATCGGACTAGCGGGAGTCGAGCAGTACTTC. Translation: CASSIGLAGVEQYF.

Here the CDR3 DNA reads TGTGCCAGCAGCCCGACTAGCGGGGGGTTCGATACGCAGTATTTT. As protein: CASSPTSGGFDTQYF. The chain uses TRBV6-2 or TRBV6-3 and TRBJ2-3, with 13 bases lining up with TRBD2. CDR1 and CDR2 from the germline V gene are MNHEY and SVGEGT. Trimming took 6 bases from V and 6 from J; bases not matched to a gene: 6. The CDR3 consists of 15 residues.

A note on this clone: One junction end disagrees with the germline gene, perhaps due to a read error. The chain recombines TRBV12-3 or TRBV12-4 with TRBJ1-1; D unresolved. The CDR3 has 13 residues. CDR3 coding DNA: TGTGGCAGCGGAAGGGCCCTGAACACTGAAGCTTTCTTT. Its translation: CGSGRALNTEAFF.

V usage is TRBV24-1 and J usage is TRBJ2-3; D may be TRBD1 (5 bases). This CDR3 contains 14 residues. V lost 2 bases and J 5 bases, leaving 10 bases between the germline ends. Germline CDR1 and CDR2: KGHDR and SFDVKD. CDR3 loop: CATSDSGFGDTQYF. The CDR3 region has the DNA TGTGCCACCAGTGATTCAGGGTTTGGAGATACGCAGTATTTT.

CDR3 residues: CASSQVPNSGNTIYF. For the CDR3, the DNA is TGCGCCAGCAGCCAAGTGCCGAACTCTGGAAACACCATATATTTT. The chain uses TRBV4-1 and TRBJ1-3; no firm D call. The CDR3 contains 15 residues. CDR1 and CDR2 from the germline V gene are MGHRA and YSYEKL. Trimming shortened V by 1 base and J by 0 bases, and 7 bases separated the two germline ends.

This chain connects TRBV3-1 (or the pseudogene TRBV3-2) to TRBJ2-2; 9 bases are a match to TRBD2. Germline V gene lookup returns CDR1 LGHDT and CDR2 YNNKEL (reference sequence). The trim removed 0 bases at V and 0 bases at J, leaving 5 bases unmatched. This CDR3 has 18 residues. CDR3 protein: CASSQDPASGTNTGELFF. CDR3 sequence (DNA): TGTGCCAGCAGCCAAGATCCGGCTAGCGGGACGAACACCGGGGAGCTGTTTTTT.

This chain connects TRBV5-1 to TRBJ2-5; a possible D gene is TRBD2 (5 bases). Trimming left V 5 bases short and J 3 bases short, with 11 bases between. The length of the CDR3 is 13 residues. The V gene's germline CDR1 is SGHRS and CDR2 YFSETQ. The CDR3 here is CASRRDGKETQYF. DNA for the CDR3: TGCGCCAGCAGGAGGGATGGAAAAGAGACCCAGTACTTC. Full variable domain (remainder filled in from reference TRBV5-1 and TRBJ2-5): KAGVTQTPRYLIKTRGQQVTLSCSPISGHRSVSWYQQTPGQGLQFLFEYFSETQRNKGNFPGRFSGRQFSNSRSEMNVSTLELGDSALYLCASRRDGKETQYFGPGTRLLVL.

CDR3 region: CASSGRYRDANSGANVLTF. The CDR3 coding sequence is TGTGCCAGCAGTGGACGATATCGGGACGCCAACTCTGGGGCCAACGTCCTGACTTTC. The chain uses TRBV6-1 and TRBJ2-6; D may match TRBD1 or TRBD2 (5 bases each). CDR1 and CDR2 (germline): MNHNS, SASEGT. V was shortened by 4 bases and J by 0 bases, with 19 bases between the two germline ends. The CDR3 is 19 residues long.

The chain combines TRBV27 with TRBJ2-7; D may be TRBD2 (6 bases). The CDR3 contains 16 residues. The V and J ends lost 0 bases and 3 bases respectively, with 15 bases between them. Germline CDR1 is MNHEY and CDR2 is SMNVEV (reference sequence). The CDR3 DNA reads TGTGCCAGCAGTTTATCGGGAGGAGGAGGAATCTACGAGCAGTACTTC. It codes for CASSLSGGGGIYEQYF.

This chain uses TRBV14 with TRBJ2-1; D unclear. Germline V lookup: CDR1 SGHDN, CDR2 FVKESK. The V end lost 1 base, the J end lost 8 bases, and 9 bases lay between the germline ends. This CDR3 has 13 amino acids. The CDR3 sequence is CASSQVRNHEQFF. CDR3 DNA: TGTGCCAGCAGCCAAGTGCGTAACCATGAGCAGTTCTTC.

The chain recombines TRBV15 with TRBJ2-5, with 11 positions matching TRBD1. The trim removed 11 bases at V and 5 bases at J, leaving 16 bases unmatched. Germline V gene sequence: CDR1 LNHNV, CDR2 YYDKDF (reference sequence). CDR3 length: 16 amino acids. This CDR3 reads CAGKSGTGGRAETQYF. The CDR3 DNA reads as TGTGCCGGCAAGTCTGGGACAGGGGGTCGGGCGGAGACCCAGTACTTC.

The table lists this clone with a count of one. The rearrangement joins TRBV9 to TRBJ1-6; no definite D call. The germline V gene has CDR1 SGDLS and CDR2 YYNGEE. CDR3 size: 14 residues. The V and J ends lost 3 bases and 6 bases respectively, with 10 bases between them. The CDR3 is CASSAGPINSPLHF. The CDR3 DNA is TGTGCCAGCAGCGCAGGACCGATTAATTCACCCCTCCACTTT.

J is TRBJ2-3 and V is TRBV5-8; D is unresolved. The CDR3 loop spans 15 amino acids. CDR1 and CDR2 (germline): SGHTS, YDEGEE. V was shortened by 1 base and J by 1 base, with 10 bases between the two germline ends. This chain's CDR3 is CASSLSWGGTDTQYF. The DNA of the CDR3 is TGTGCCAGCAGCTTGTCGTGGGGTGGCACAGATACGCAGTATTTT.

This chain connects TRBV5-5 to TRBJ2-1; 10 bases match TRBD1. The V gene end was trimmed by 6 bases and the J gene end by 6 bases; junction bases not matched to a gene: 9. Germline CDR1 is SGHKS and CDR2 is YYEKEE (reference sequence). The CDR3 is made up of 15 amino acids. The CDR3 sequence: CASIHKTGGFNEQFF. CDR3 sequence (DNA): TGTGCCAGCATCCACAAGACAGGGGGCTTCAATGAGCAGTTCTTC.